This paragraph reports one TCR beta chain. Measured with immunoSEQ multiplex PCR; TCRdb has only the in-frame clones, and not every one. The data show just over 300,000 clones, roughly 86% seen once. This sample is part of a study of blood T cell repertoires in COVID-19. Overall study: Specimens from acute and convalescent COVID-19 originated in the United States, Italy and Spain. In each case, the material was cDNA or gDNA derived from T cells, B-cell-depleted T cells, or PBMCs.

Germline-derived CDR1 and CDR2 are SGHNT and YYREEE (reference sequence). With 4 bases clipped from V and 0 bases from J, the junction kept 16 bases outside the gene matches. The CDR3 loop spans 19 amino acids. This clonotype was sampled from a woman in her thirties with COVID-19, enrolled during active disease. V and J are TRBV5-4 and TRBJ2-3; TRBD2 agrees at 8 bases. The sample consisted of peripheral blood. CDR3 region: CASSPAGAGGFPSTDTQYF. CDR3 sequence (DNA): TGTGCCAGCAGCCCGGCAGGGGCGGGGGGTTTCCCTAGCACAGATACGCAGTATTTT.